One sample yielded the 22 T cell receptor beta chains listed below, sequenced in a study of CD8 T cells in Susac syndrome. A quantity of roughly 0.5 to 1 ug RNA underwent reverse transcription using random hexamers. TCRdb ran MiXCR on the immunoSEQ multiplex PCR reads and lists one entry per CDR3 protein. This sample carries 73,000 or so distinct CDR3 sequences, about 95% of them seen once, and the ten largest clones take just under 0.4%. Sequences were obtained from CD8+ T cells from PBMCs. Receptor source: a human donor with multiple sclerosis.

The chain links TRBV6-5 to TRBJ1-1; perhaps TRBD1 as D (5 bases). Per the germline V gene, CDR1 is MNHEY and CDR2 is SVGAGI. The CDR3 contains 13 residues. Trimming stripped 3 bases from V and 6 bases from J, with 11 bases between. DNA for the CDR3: TGTGCCAGCAGTTATCAGGGTATGGCTGAAGCTTTCTTT. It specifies CASSYQGMAEAFF.

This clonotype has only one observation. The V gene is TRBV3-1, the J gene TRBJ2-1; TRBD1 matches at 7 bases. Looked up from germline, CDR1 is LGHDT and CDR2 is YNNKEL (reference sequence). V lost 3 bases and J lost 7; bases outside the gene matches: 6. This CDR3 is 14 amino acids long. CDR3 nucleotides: TGTGCCAGCAGCCAGTGGGACAGTCCAAATGAGCAGTTCTTC. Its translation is CASSQWDSPNEQFF.

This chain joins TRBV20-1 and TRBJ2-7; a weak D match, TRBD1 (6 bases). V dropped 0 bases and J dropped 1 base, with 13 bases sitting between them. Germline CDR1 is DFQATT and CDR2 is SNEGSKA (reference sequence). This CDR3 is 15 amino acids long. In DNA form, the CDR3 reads TGCAGTGCTAGAGATCCCTCAGGGGAGTCCTACGAGCAGTACTTC. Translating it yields CSARDPSGESYEQYF.

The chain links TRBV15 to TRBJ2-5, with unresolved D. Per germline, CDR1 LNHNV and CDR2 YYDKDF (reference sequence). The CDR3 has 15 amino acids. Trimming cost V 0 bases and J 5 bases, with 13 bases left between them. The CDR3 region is CATSREHSRLETQYF. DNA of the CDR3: TGTGCCACCAGCAGAGAACATTCGAGACTGGAGACCCAGTACTTC.

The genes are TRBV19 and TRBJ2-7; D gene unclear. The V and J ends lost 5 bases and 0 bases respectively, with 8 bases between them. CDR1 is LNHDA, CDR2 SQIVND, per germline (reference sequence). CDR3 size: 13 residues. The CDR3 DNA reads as TGTGCCAGTAGTGAAGCAGGCTCCTACGAGCAGTACTTC. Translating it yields CASSEAGSYEQYF.

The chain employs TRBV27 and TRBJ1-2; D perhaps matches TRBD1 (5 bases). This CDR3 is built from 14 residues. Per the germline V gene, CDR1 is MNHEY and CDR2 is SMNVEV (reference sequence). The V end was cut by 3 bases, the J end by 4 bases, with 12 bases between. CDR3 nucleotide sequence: TGTGCCAGCAGTTTTAGCAGGGATACCTATGGCTACACCTTC. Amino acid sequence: CASSFSRDTYGYTF.

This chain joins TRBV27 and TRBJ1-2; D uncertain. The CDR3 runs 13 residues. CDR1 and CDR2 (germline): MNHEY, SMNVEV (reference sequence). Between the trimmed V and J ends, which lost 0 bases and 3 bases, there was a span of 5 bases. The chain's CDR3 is CASSLSADYGYTF. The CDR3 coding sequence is TGTGCCAGCAGTTTATCGGCAGACTATGGCTACACCTTC.

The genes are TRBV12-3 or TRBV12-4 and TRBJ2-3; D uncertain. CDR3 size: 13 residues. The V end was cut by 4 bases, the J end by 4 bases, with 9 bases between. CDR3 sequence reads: CASSSLPPDTQYF. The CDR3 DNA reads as TGTGCCAGCAGTTCCCTTCCTCCAGATACGCAGTATTTT.

The CDR3 nucleotides read TGTGCCAGCAGCCAGGGGTCTAGAGAAGAGACCCAGTACTTC. Its protein is CASSQGSREETQYF. This chain joins TRBV12-3 or TRBV12-4 and TRBJ2-5; perhaps TRBD1 as D (6 bases). The V gene lost 6 bases and the J gene lost 3 bases, with 14 bases spanning the gap. The CDR3 covers 14 residues.

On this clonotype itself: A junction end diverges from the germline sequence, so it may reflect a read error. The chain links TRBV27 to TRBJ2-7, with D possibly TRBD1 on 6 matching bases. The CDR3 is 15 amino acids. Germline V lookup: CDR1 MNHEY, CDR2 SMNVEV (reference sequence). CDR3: CASSSLQGLGYEQYF. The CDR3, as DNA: TGCGCCAGCAGTTCCCTCCAGGGGTTGGGTTACGAGCAGTACTTC.

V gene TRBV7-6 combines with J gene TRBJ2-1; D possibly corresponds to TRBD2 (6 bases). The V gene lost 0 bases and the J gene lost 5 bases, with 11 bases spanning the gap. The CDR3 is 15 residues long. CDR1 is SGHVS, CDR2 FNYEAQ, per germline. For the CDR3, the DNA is TGTGCCAGCAGCTTAGCGGGGGGAGTTAACAATGAGCAGTTCTTC. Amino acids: CASSLAGGVNNEQFF.

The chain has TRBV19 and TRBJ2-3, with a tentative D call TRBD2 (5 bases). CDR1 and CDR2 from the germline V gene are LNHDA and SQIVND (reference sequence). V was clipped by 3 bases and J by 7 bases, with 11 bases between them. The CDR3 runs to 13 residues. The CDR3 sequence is CASSMLDWYTQYF. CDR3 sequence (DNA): TGTGCCAGTAGTATGTTGGACTGGTATACGCAGTATTTT.

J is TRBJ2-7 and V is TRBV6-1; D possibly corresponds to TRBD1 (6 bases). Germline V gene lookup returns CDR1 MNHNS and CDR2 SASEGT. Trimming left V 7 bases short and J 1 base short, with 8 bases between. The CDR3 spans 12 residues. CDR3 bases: TGTGCCAGCAAAACAGGGTCCTACGAGCAGTACTTC. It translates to CASKTGSYEQYF.

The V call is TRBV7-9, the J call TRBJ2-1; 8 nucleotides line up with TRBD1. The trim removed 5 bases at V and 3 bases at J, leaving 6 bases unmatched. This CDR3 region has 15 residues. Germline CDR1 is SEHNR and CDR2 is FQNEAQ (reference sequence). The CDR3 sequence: CASSPGQGFYNEQFF. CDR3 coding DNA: TGTGCCAGCAGCCCCGGACAGGGATTCTACAATGAGCAGTTCTTC.

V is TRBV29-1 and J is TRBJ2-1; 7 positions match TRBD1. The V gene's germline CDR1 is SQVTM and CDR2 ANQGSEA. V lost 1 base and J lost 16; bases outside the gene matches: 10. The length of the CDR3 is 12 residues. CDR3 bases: TGCAGCGTTGAAGGGCCTGATGAGGGGGCATTCTTC. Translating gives CSVEGPDEGAFF.

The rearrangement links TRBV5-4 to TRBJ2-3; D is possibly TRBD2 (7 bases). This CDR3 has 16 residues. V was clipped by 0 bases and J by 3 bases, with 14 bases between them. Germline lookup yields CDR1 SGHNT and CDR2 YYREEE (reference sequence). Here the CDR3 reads CASSLVGGGGTDTQYF. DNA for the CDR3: TGTGCCAGCAGCTTGGTAGGCGGGGGCGGGACAGATACGCAGTATTTT. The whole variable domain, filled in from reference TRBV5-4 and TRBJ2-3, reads ETGVTQSPTHLIKTRGQQVTLRCSSQSGHNTVSWYQQALGQGPQFIFQYYREEENGRGNFPPRFSGLQFPNYSSELNVNALELDDSALYLCASSLVGGGGTDTQYFGPGTRLTVL.

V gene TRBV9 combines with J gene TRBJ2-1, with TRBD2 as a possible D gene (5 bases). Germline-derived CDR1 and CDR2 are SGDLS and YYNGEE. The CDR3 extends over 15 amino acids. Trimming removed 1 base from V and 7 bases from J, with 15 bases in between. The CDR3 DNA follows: TGTGCCAGCAGCGTAAGCGGAGAGAGGTGGAATGAGCAGTTCTTC. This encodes CASSVSGERWNEQFF.

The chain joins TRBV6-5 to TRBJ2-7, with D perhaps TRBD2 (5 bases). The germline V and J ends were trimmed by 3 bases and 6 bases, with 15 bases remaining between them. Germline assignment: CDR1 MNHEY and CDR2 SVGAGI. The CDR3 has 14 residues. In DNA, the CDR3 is TGTGCCAGCAGTTATACGATCTGGGCGGGCGAGCAGTACTTC. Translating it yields CASSYTIWAGEQYF.

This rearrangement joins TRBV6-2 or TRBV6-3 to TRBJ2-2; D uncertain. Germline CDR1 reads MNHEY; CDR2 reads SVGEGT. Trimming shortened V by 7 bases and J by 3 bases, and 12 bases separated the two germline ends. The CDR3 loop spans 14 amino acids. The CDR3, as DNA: TGTGCCAGCACGCCCGGACCCTACACCGGGGAGCTGTTTTTT. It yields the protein CASTPGPYTGELFF.

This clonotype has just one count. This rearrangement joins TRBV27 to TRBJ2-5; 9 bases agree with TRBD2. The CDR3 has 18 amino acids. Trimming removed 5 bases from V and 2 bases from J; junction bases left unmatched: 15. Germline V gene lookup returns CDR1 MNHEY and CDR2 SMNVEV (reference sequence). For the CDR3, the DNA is TGTGCCAGCAGTACTCTCGCCGCGGGAGGGCCGGAGCAAGAGACCCAGTACTTC. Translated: CASSTLAAGGPEQETQYF.

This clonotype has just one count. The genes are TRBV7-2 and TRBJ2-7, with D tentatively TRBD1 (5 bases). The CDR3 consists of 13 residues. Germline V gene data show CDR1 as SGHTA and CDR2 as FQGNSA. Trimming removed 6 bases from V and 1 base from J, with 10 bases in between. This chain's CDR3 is CASRPGFSYEQYF. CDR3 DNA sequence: TGTGCCAGCAGACCAGGGTTTTCCTACGAGCAGTACTTC.

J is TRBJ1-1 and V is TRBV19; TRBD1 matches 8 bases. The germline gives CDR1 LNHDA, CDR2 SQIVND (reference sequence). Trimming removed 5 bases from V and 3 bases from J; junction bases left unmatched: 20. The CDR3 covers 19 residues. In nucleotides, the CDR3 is TGTGCCAGTAGTGAAGAGACAGGGGTCCGACACTCAATTTACACTGAAGCTTTCTTT. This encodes CASSEETGVRHSIYTEAFF.